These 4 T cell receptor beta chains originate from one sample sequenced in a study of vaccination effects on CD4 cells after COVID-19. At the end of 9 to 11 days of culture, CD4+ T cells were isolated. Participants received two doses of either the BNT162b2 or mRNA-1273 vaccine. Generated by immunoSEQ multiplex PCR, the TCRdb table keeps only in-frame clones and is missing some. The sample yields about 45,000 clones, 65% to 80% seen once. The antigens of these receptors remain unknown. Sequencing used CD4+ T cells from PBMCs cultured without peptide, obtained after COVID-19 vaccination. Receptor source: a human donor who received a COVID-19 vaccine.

The CDR3 DNA follows: TGTGCCAGCAGTGAAGCGGGGGTATGGGCGGCGAAGACCCAGTACTTC. As protein: CASSEAGVWAAKTQYF. This chain links TRBV6-1 with TRBJ2-5; D may be TRBD1 or TRBD2 (5 bases each). The CDR3 has 16 amino acids. V lost 0 bases and J 6 bases, leaving 17 bases between the germline ends. CDR1 and CDR2 (germline): MNHNS, SASEGT.

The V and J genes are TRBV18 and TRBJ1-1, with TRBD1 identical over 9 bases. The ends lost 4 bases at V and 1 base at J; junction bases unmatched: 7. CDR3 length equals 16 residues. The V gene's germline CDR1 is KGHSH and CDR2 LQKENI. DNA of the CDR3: TGTGCCAGCTCACTAAATACAGGGGGCGAGAACACTGAAGCTTTCTTT. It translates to CASSLNTGGENTEAFF.

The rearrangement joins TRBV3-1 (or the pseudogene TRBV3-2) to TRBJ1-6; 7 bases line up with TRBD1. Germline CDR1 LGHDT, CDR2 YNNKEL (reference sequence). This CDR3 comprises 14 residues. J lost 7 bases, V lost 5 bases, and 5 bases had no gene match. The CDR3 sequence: CASSKGQENSPLHF. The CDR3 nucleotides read TGTGCCAGCAGCAAAGGACAGGAAAATTCACCCCTCCACTTT.

CDR3 residues: CSAYRDSDLFF. In nucleotides, the CDR3 is TGCAGTGCCTACCGGGACTCCGACTTGTTCTTC. The chain recombines TRBV20-1 with TRBJ2-1; D might be TRBD2 (6 bases). Germline V gives CDR1 DFQATT, CDR2 SNEGSKA (reference sequence). The length of the CDR3 is 11 residues. Trimming took off 6 bases at V and 15 bases at J, with 18 bases between the two ends.